The 8 T cell receptor beta chains presented below share a single source sample, sequenced in a study of a mutant IDH1 vaccine in newly diagnosed glioma. Antigens of these TCRs are unknown. Time point meaning: week 35, safety follow-up. Each dose delivered 300 ug of mutant IDH1 20-mer peptide subcutaneously with imiquimod. The method was immunoSEQ multiplex PCR; TCRdb's version includes in-frame clones alone and lacks a portion of them. The profile shows about 68,000 clones, about four fifths of them singletons. Material: PBMCs, obtained from a glioma patient whose treatment included an IDH1 peptide vaccine. Receptors were obtained from a man between 18 and 29 years old with glioma.

This rearrangement joins TRBV19 to TRBJ1-5; weak D call: TRBD1 (6 bases). The germline V and J ends were trimmed by 7 bases and 7 bases, with 17 bases remaining between them. The CDR3 is 14 residues long. Germline V gives CDR1 LNHDA, CDR2 SQIVND (reference sequence). The CDR3 DNA is TGTGCCAGTATTAGCGGGGGCGCACACCAGCCCCAGCATTTT. Translation gives CASISGGAHQPQHF.

The chain joins TRBV6-5 to TRBJ2-7; D remains unclear. Trimming removed 0 bases from V and 0 bases from J, with 12 bases in between. This CDR3 has 16 amino acids. Germline V lookup: CDR1 MNHEY, CDR2 SVGAGI. CDR3 loop: CASSYSRFSPSYEQYF. The CDR3 nucleotides are TGTGCCAGCAGTTACTCGCGTTTTAGTCCCTCCTACGAGCAGTACTTC.

The CDR3 here is CASSPTGDLTYEQYF. For the CDR3, the DNA is TGCGCCAGCAGCCCGACAGGGGACTTAACCTACGAGCAGTACTTC. V is TRBV4-3 and J is TRBJ2-7, with 8 bases aligning to TRBD1. V shed 4 bases, J shed 2 bases, and the junction held 7 bases outside the gene matches. This CDR3 spans 15 amino acids. Germline CDR1 and CDR2: LGHNA and YSLEER.

The chain uses TRBV19 and TRBJ2-7; the D gene is possibly TRBD2 (6 bases). V was shortened by 4 bases and J by 4 bases, with 11 bases between the two germline ends. Germline CDR1 is LNHDA and CDR2 is SQIVND (reference sequence). CDR3 length equals 13 residues. Written as DNA, the CDR3 is TGTGCCAGTAGTAGGGACTTGACGTACGAGCAGTACTTC. Translation gives CASSRDLTYEQYF.

J is TRBJ1-6 and V is TRBV5-1; no reliable D call. V was shortened by 4 bases and J by 7 bases, with 12 bases between the two germline ends. The CDR3 length is 14 residues. Germline values: CDR1 SGHRS, CDR2 YFSETQ. The CDR3 region has the DNA TGCGCCAGCAGCCCACAGATGGAGAATTCACCCCTCCACTTT. It encodes CASSPQMENSPLHF.

The chain carries TRBV2 and TRBJ2-3, with 7 nucleotides matching TRBD1. Germline CDR1 is SNHLY and CDR2 is FYNNEI. There are 16 residues in the CDR3. The junction had 14 bases not matched to a gene; V was cut back by 8 bases and J by 3 bases. The chain's CDR3 is CASSPRTGRGTDTQYF. The DNA for the CDR3 is TGTGCCAGCTCGCCACGGACAGGTCGCGGGACAGATACGCAGTATTTT.

This chain connects TRBV9 to TRBJ2-3, with 15 bases matching TRBD2. This CDR3 comprises 18 residues. The V gene's germline CDR1 is SGDLS and CDR2 YYNGEE. V shed 4 bases, J shed 6 bases, and the junction held 12 bases outside the gene matches. This chain's CDR3 is CASSPRTSGRAVVDTQYF. As DNA, the CDR3 is TGTGCCAGCAGCCCGAGGACTAGCGGGAGGGCCGTTGTGGATACGCAGTATTTT.

The V and J genes are TRBV5-6 and TRBJ1-4; unclear D gene. Germline assignment: CDR1 SGHDT and CDR2 YYEEEE. V was cut by 2 bases and J by 4 bases, with 9 bases left in between. The CDR3 totals 14 residues. The CDR3 sequence is CASSLGQFNEKLFF. The CDR3 region has the DNA TGTGCCAGCAGCTTAGGGCAGTTTAATGAAAAACTGTTTTTT.